A single sample is the source of the 21 T cell receptor beta chains below, sequenced in a study of technical replicates of blood from several donors. Assay used: immunoSEQ multiplex PCR; TCRdb lists only in-frame clones, some missing. This table has 55,000 to 75,000 clones, 92% appearing once. Sequenced sample: T cells isolated from PBMCs. Source of these receptors: a human donor in good health.

The rearrangement uses TRBV5-1 and TRBJ2-1; D possibly corresponds to TRBD1 (6 bases). Germline CDR1 and CDR2: SGHRS and YFSETQ. Trimming removed 0 bases at V and 9 bases at J, with 13 bases between. The CDR3 has 14 residues. CDR3 nucleotides: TGCGCCAGCAGCTTGGACTGGCAAGGGGGTGAGCAGTTCTTC. Translation: CASSLDWQGGEQFF.

In its sample, this clone was seen a few times. V usage is TRBV7-8 and J usage is TRBJ2-7; TRBD2 agrees at 12 bases. Germline assignment: CDR1 SGHVS and CDR2 FQNEAQ. Trimming removed 5 bases from V and 1 base from J; junction bases left unmatched: 9. The CDR3 is 17 amino acids. Here the CDR3 DNA reads TGTGCCAGCAGCCCACGGACTAGCGGGAACCCATCCTACGAGCAGTACTTC. The encoded protein is CASSPRTSGNPSYEQYF.

The genes are TRBV7-9 and TRBJ1-1, with D possibly matching TRBD1 (5 bases). CDR1 and CDR2 (germline): SEHNR, FQNEAQ (reference sequence). Deletions cut 1 base from V and 4 bases from J, with 13 bases between. The CDR3 sequence is 15 residues long. The CDR3 reads CASSLGYGGSTEAFF. Written as DNA, the CDR3 is TGTGCCAGCAGCTTAGGGTATGGGGGGAGCACTGAAGCTTTCTTT. Variable domain in full (rest from reference TRBV7-9 and TRBJ1-1): DTGVSQNPRHKITKRGQNVTFRCDPISEHNRLYWYRQTLGQGPEFLTYFQNEAQLEKSRLLSDRFSAERPKGSFSTLEIQRTEQGDSAMYLCASSLGYGGSTEAFFGQGTRLTVV.

The V gene is TRBV4-3, the J gene TRBJ1-2, with 8 nucleotides matching TRBD1. This CDR3 comprises 12 residues. Germline loops: CDR1 LGHNA, CDR2 YSLEER. The trim removed 8 bases at V and 3 bases at J, leaving 2 bases unmatched. The CDR3 region has the DNA TGCGCCAGCCGGGGACAGGACTATGGCTACACCTTC. Residues: CASRGQDYGYTF.

This rearrangement joins TRBV30 to TRBJ2-3, with D maybe TRBD2 (5 bases). In germline, CDR1 is GTSNPN, CDR2 SVGIG (reference sequence). Trimming left V 4 bases short and J 5 bases short, with 13 bases between. This CDR3 has 13 residues. CDR3 residues: CAWTLGLQDTQYF. The CDR3 coding sequence is TGTGCCTGGACCTTAGGACTTCAAGATACGCAGTATTTT.

The chain is built from TRBV5-1 and TRBJ2-7; weak D call: TRBD1 (6 bases). V lost 4 bases and J 1 base, leaving 21 bases between the germline ends. The CDR3 runs to 17 residues. Germline V gene sequence: CDR1 SGHRS, CDR2 YFSETQ. In DNA, the CDR3 is TGCGCCAGCAGCATGACAGGACAGACCTCGCTATCCTACGAGCAGTACTTC. Translating it yields CASSMTGQTSLSYEQYF.

This clone was found once. The chain couples TRBV6-5 to TRBJ1-2; TRBD1 is a possible D gene (6 bases). Germline CDR1 is MNHEY and CDR2 is SVGAGI. V lost 6 bases and J lost 4, with 12 bases in between. The CDR3 has 13 residues. The CDR3 bases are TGTGCCAGCAGCCGGGACATTACCTATGGCTACACCTTC. The encoded protein is CASSRDITYGYTF.

The rearrangement uses TRBV7-2 and TRBJ1-1; D is perhaps TRBD1 (6 bases). Per the germline V gene, CDR1 is SGHTA and CDR2 is FQGNSA. CDR3 length equals 15 residues. Between the trimmed V and J ends, which lost 1 base and 0 bases, there was a span of 9 bases. As DNA, the CDR3 is TGTGCCAGCAGCTTAGAGTGGGACATGAACACTGAAGCTTTCTTT. Its protein product is CASSLEWDMNTEAFF. Supplemented by reference TRBV7-2 and TRBJ1-1, the full variable domain reads GAGVSQSPSNKVTEKGKDVELRCDPISGHTALYWYRQSLGQGLEFLIYFQGNSAPDKSGLPSDRFSAERTGGSVSTLTIQRTQQEDSAVYLCASSLEWDMNTEAFFGQGTRLTVV.

The chain uses TRBV9 and TRBJ2-5, with D maybe TRBD1 (5 bases). This CDR3 has 16 amino acids. Germline V gene data show CDR1 as SGDLS and CDR2 as YYNGEE. Trimming took 0 bases from V and 5 from J, leaving 17 bases between them. The DNA for the CDR3 is TGTGCCAGCAGCGTAGATAGAGAAGGGGCAATGGAGACCCAGTACTTC. This codes for CASSVDREGAMETQYF.

The rearrangement links TRBV10-3 to TRBJ1-2, with TRBD1 matching over 9 bases. Germline CDR1 and CDR2: ENHRY and SYGVKD. The CDR3 extends over 15 amino acids. Losses at the gene ends were 0 bases for V and 8 bases for J; bases not matched to a gene: 7. The CDR3 bases are TGTGCCATCAGTGAGTCGGGGACAGGGAGTGGAGGCTACACCTTC. Translation gives CAISESGTGSGGYTF.

This clone was found once. The genes are TRBV6-6 and TRBJ1-5, with TRBD1 matching over 11 bases. The V gene's germline CDR1 is MNHNY and CDR2 SVGAGI (reference sequence). The CDR3 sequence is 16 residues long. The ends lost 2 bases at V and 4 bases at J; junction bases unmatched: 4. The DNA of the CDR3 is TGTGCCAGCAGTTACCCCGGGACAGGGGGAAATCAGCCCCAGCATTTT. Translated, it gives CASSYPGTGGNQPQHF.

The chain is built from TRBV7-9 and TRBJ2-7; 10 bases line up with TRBD2. V was pared by 7 bases and J by 6 bases, with 9 bases of the junction left unmatched. The CDR3 runs to 14 residues. Germline V gives CDR1 SEHNR, CDR2 FQNEAQ (reference sequence). DNA of the CDR3: TGTGCCAGCACCGTTACTAGCGGGAAACGCGAGCAGTACTTC. Amino acids: CASTVTSGKREQYF.

The chain uses TRBV7-3 and TRBJ2-7; TRBD1 might be the D (5 bases). The germline CDR1 and CDR2 sequences are SGHTA and FQGTGA. CDR3 size: 13 residues. With 5 bases removed from V and 1 base from J, the gap between germline ends came to 9 bases. The CDR3 region is CASSRDRSYEQYF. The CDR3 coding sequence is TGTGCCAGCAGCAGAGACAGATCCTACGAGCAGTACTTC.

The V and J genes are TRBV5-1 and TRBJ1-5, with D possibly matching TRBD1 (5 bases). The CDR3 extends over 15 amino acids. Germline CDR1 is SGHRS and CDR2 is YFSETQ. The V and J ends lost 2 bases and 5 bases respectively, with 14 bases between them. The CDR3: CASSFAGDLDQPQHF. CDR3 bases: TGCGCCAGCAGCTTTGCGGGGGATTTGGATCAGCCCCAGCATTTT.

This clone was detected only once. V gene TRBV30 combines with J gene TRBJ2-2, with D perhaps TRBD1 (5 bases). The CDR3 has 14 amino acids. V was clipped by 3 bases and J by 5 bases, with 13 bases between them. Germline V gene sequence: CDR1 GTSNPN, CDR2 SVGIG (reference sequence). The CDR3 loop is CAWRHGHHTGELFF. As DNA, the CDR3 is TGTGCCTGGAGACATGGACACCATACCGGGGAGCTGTTTTTT.

The chain employs TRBV27 and TRBJ2-7; tentatively, D is TRBD2 (5 bases). The germline V gene has CDR1 MNHEY and CDR2 SMNVEV (reference sequence). Deletions cut 8 bases from V and 0 bases from J, with 17 bases between. The CDR3 totals 15 residues. In nucleotides, the CDR3 is TGTGCCAGCGGAAATGTCCGGGAACACTCCTACGAGCAGTACTTC. This encodes CASGNVREHSYEQYF.

The J gene is TRBJ2-2, the V gene TRBV13; D remains ambiguous. With 3 bases removed from V and 0 bases from J, the gap between germline ends came to 11 bases. Germline lookup yields CDR1 PRHDT and CDR2 FYEKMQ (reference sequence). There are 16 residues in the CDR3. This CDR3 reads CASSFDGAPNTGELFF. For the CDR3, the DNA is TGTGCCAGCAGCTTTGACGGAGCCCCGAACACCGGGGAGCTGTTTTTT.

The CDR3 nucleotides are TGCGCCAGCAGCCAAGTCTATTCCGGGACTAGTAAAGAGACCCAGTACTTC. Translation gives CASSQVYSGTSKETQYF. The chain combines TRBV4-3 with TRBJ2-5, with 8 bases matching TRBD2. CDR3 length equals 17 residues. Trimming at V came to 1 base and at J to 3 bases, leaving 10 bases not matched to a gene. Per the germline V gene, CDR1 is LGHNA and CDR2 is YSLEER.

The V call is TRBV5-8, the J call TRBJ1-1; D possibly corresponds to TRBD1 (6 bases). This CDR3 is 14 amino acids long. The germline gives CDR1 SGHTS, CDR2 YDEGEE. V was trimmed by 4 bases and J by 0 bases, leaving 10 bases between them. DNA for the CDR3: TGTGCCAGCAGCACCGGACAGTTGAACACTGAAGCTTTCTTT. It codes for CASSTGQLNTEAFF.

J is TRBJ1-2 and V is TRBV13; 8 nucleotides agree with TRBD1. This CDR3 spans 13 amino acids. Germline-derived CDR1 and CDR2 are PRHDT and FYEKMQ (reference sequence). Unmatched junction bases numbered 1, after V lost 2 bases and J lost 5 bases. This chain's CDR3 is CASSLTGGYGYTF. CDR3 coding DNA: TGTGCCAGCAGCTTAACAGGGGGTTATGGCTACACCTTC.

This chain connects TRBV19 to TRBJ2-7; D possibly corresponds to TRBD1 (6 bases). Trimming left V 1 base short and J 4 bases short, with 11 bases between. The CDR3 spans 14 residues. Germline-derived CDR1 and CDR2 are LNHDA and SQIVND (reference sequence). The CDR3 DNA follows: TGTGCCAGTAGTATAGGGTACAGGGAGTACGAGCAGTACTTC. This codes for CASSIGYREYEQYF.